A selection of T cell receptor beta chains follows, all from one sample in a study of control samples from healthy donors and cancer patients. The assay was immunoSEQ multiplex PCR, and TCRdb's table has in-frame clones only and misses some. The sample yields about 250,000 clones, roughly 80% seen once. The sequenced sample was PBMCs. The receptors were sampled from a woman aged 55 to 70 with lung cancer. Each CDR3 is given with its conserved first and last residue. A D gene is named only where the DNA matches it firmly. Rows may omit the clone size; those that give it use once, few, many or a size class.

J gene: TRBJ2-1; clone size: NA; D gene: TRBD2; V gene: TRBV24-1; CDR3 length: 16; CDR3 DNA: TGTGCCACCAGTCGTCCCGTAGCGGGAGGGCCGGGTGAGCAGTTCTTC; CDR3 protein: CATSRPVAGGPGEQFF
J gene: TRBJ2-3; clone size: NA; D gene: NA; V gene: TRBV6-4; CDR3 length: 21; CDR3 DNA: TGTGCCAGCAGTGACCCGCACCCTCGAGGTCGGCCCAACGTAGACACAGATACGCAGTATTTT; CDR3 protein: CASSDPHPRGRPNVDTDTQYF
J gene: TRBJ1-2; clone size: NA; D gene: NA; V gene: TRBV19; CDR3 length: 15; CDR3 DNA: TGTGCCAGTAACCCCCAAGAGGGCCCGGATCTAGGCTACACCTTC; CDR3 protein: CASNPQEGPDLGYTF
J gene: TRBJ1-2; clone size: NA; D gene: TRBD1; V gene: TRBV4-1; CDR3 length: 15; CDR3 DNA: TGCGCCAGCAGCCAGGACCTCCAGGGGGTAAACGGCTACACCTTC; CDR3 protein: CASSQDLQGVNGYTF
J gene: TRBJ1-2; clone size: once; D gene: TRBD1; V gene: TRBV12-3/TRBV12-4; CDR3 length: 13; CDR3 DNA: TGTGCCAGCAACCAAGACAGGGGGAATGGCTACACCTTC; CDR3 protein: CASNQDRGNGYTF
J gene: TRBJ2-1; clone size: NA; D gene: TRBD2; V gene: TRBV29-1; CDR3 length: 15; CDR3 DNA: TGCAGCGTTTTCGTCGGACTAGCGGGTGGGAGGGAGCAGTTCTTC; CDR3 protein: CSVFVGLAGGREQFF
J gene: TRBJ1-1; clone size: NA; D gene: TRBD1; V gene: TRBV5-1; CDR3 length: 15; CDR3 DNA: TGCGCCAGCAGCTTGGGACAGGGGGCACACACTGAAGCTTTCTTT; CDR3 protein: CASSLGQGAHTEAFF
J gene: TRBJ2-7; clone size: NA; D gene: NA; V gene: TRBV5-1; CDR3 length: 13; CDR3 DNA: TGCGCCAGCAATGGAGGCTTCAGCGACGAGCAGTACTTC; CDR3 protein: CASNGGFSDEQYF
J gene: TRBJ1-5; clone size: few; D gene: TRBD1; V gene: TRBV6-2/TRBV6-3; CDR3 length: 16; CDR3 DNA: TGTGCCAGCAGTTACAGGATGACAGGGCGAGATCAGCCCCAGCATTTT; CDR3 protein: CASSYRMTGRDQPQHF
J gene: TRBJ2-3; clone size: NA; D gene: NA; V gene: TRBV7-6; CDR3 length: 16; CDR3 DNA: TGTGCCAGCAGCTTAGCGATGGGGGGACGGACAGATACGCAGTATTTT; CDR3 protein: CASSLAMGGRTDTQYF
J gene: TRBJ1-1; clone size: NA; D gene: NA; V gene: TRBV2; CDR3 length: 13; CDR3 DNA: TGTGCCAGCAGGGGGGCGGTGGCCACTGAAGCTTTCTTT; CDR3 protein: CASRGAVATEAFF
J gene: TRBJ1-2; clone size: NA; D gene: NA; V gene: TRBV18; CDR3 length: 16; CDR3 DNA: TGTGCCAGCTCACCACAGGCGCCAGGTACTTCCTATGGCTACACCTTC; CDR3 protein: CASSPQAPGTSYGYTF
J gene: TRBJ2-1; clone size: NA; D gene: NA; V gene: TRBV7-3; CDR3 length: 16; CDR3 DNA: TGTGCCAGCAGCTTACAACATTCCCTTGTGGGGAATGAGCAGTTCTTC; CDR3 protein: CASSLQHSLVGNEQFF
J gene: TRBJ2-4; clone size: NA; D gene: TRBD2; V gene: TRBV2; CDR3 length: 11; CDR3 DNA: TGTGCCAGCTCTAGCGGAAACATTCAGTACTTC; CDR3 protein: CASSSGNIQYF
J gene: TRBJ2-3; clone size: NA; D gene: NA; V gene: TRBV11-1; CDR3 length: 15; CDR3 DNA: TGTGCCAGCAGCCCACGAGGGGGGGAGACAGATACGCAGTATTTT; CDR3 protein: CASSPRGGETDTQYF
J gene: TRBJ1-1; clone size: NA; D gene: NA; V gene: TRBV5-1; CDR3 length: 14; CDR3 DNA: TGCGCCAGTTCATGGAGGCCGATGAACACTGAAGCTTTCTTT; CDR3 protein: CASSWRPMNTEAFF
J gene: TRBJ1-2; clone size: NA; D gene: TRBD1; V gene: TRBV5-4; CDR3 length: 13; CDR3 DNA: TGTGCCGGCCATACAGGGGGCGGCTATGGCTACACCTTC; CDR3 protein: CAGHTGGGYGYTF
J gene: TRBJ1-5; clone size: NA; D gene: NA; V gene: TRBV10-2; CDR3 length: 15; CDR3 DNA: TGCGCCAGCAGTGTCTGGGGGAACGGCAATCAGCCCCAGCATTTT; CDR3 protein: CASSVWGNGNQPQHF
J gene: TRBJ1-1; clone size: NA; D gene: NA; V gene: TRBV11-2; CDR3 length: 17; CDR3 DNA: TGTGCCAGCAGCTTAGATCGCGTCGTACAGGGGAACACTGAAGCTTTCTTT; CDR3 protein: CASSLDRVVQGNTEAFF
J gene: TRBJ1-2; clone size: NA; D gene: NA; V gene: TRBV6-5; CDR3 length: 14; CDR3 DNA: TGTGCCAGCAGGCCGGATAGAGGGGTCTATGGCTACACCTTC; CDR3 protein: CASRPDRGVYGYTF